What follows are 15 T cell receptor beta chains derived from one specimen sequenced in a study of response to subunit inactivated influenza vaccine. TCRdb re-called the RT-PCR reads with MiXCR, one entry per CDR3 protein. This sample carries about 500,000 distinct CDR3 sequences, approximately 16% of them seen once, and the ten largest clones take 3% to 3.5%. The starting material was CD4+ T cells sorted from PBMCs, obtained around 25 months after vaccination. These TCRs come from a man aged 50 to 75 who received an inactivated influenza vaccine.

The CDR3 region is CASSSPYRGYQETQYF. CDR3 nucleotide sequence: TGTGCCAGCAGTTCCCCCTACAGGGGGTACCAAGAGACCCAGTACTTC. V and J are TRBV6-5 and TRBJ2-5; 8 bases are a match to TRBD1. The CDR3 spans 16 residues. The ends lost 4 bases at V and 0 bases at J; junction bases unmatched: 7. Germline lookup yields CDR1 MNHEY and CDR2 SVGAGI.

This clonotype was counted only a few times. In nucleotides, the CDR3 is TGTGCCATCAGGACTGCGACTCTGGGGTACGAGCAGTACTTC. It codes for CAIRTATLGYEQYF. The V gene is TRBV10-3, the J gene TRBJ2-7; no definite D call. CDR1 and CDR2 (germline): ENHRY, SYGVKD. V was shortened by 6 bases and J by 4 bases, with 16 bases between the two germline ends. CDR3 length: 14 amino acids.

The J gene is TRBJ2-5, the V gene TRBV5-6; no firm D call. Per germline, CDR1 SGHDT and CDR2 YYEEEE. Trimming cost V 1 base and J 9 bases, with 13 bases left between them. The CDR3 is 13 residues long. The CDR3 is CASSLNRVGPQYF. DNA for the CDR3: TGTGCCAGCAGCTTGAATAGGGTAGGGCCCCAGTACTTC.

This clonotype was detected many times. CDR3 sequence: CASSLEPGRVAEAFF. CDR3 coding DNA: TGCGCCAGCAGCTTGGAGCCGGGACGGGTCGCTGAAGCTTTCTTT. The chain combines TRBV5-1 with TRBJ1-1, with a possible D match to TRBD1 (5 bases). Trimming cost V 0 bases and J 6 bases, with 15 bases left between them. This CDR3 is 15 amino acids long. The germline CDR1 and CDR2 sequences are SGHRS and YFSETQ.

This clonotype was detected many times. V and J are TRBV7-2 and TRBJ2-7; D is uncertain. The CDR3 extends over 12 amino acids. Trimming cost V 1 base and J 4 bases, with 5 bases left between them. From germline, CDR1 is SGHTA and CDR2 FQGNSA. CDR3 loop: CASSLVLYEQYF. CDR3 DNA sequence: TGTGCCAGCAGCTTAGTTCTGTACGAGCAGTACTTC.

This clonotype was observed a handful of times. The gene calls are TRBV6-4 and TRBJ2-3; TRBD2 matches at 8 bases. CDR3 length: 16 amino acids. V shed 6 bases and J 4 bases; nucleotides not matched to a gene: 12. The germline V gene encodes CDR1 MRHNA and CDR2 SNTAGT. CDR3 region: CASSPYDRGGPDTQYF. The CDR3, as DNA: TGTGCCAGCAGCCCATATGATCGCGGGGGGCCAGATACGCAGTATTTT.

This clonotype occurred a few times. The CDR3 DNA follows: TGTGCCAGCTCACCGGCCGGTTACTACGAGCAGTACTTC. Encoded protein: CASSPAGYYEQYF. The chain employs TRBV18 and TRBJ2-7; D is ambiguous. V lost 3 bases, J lost 3 bases, and 9 bases lay in between. This CDR3 contains 13 residues. Germline lookup yields CDR1 KGHSH and CDR2 LQKENI.

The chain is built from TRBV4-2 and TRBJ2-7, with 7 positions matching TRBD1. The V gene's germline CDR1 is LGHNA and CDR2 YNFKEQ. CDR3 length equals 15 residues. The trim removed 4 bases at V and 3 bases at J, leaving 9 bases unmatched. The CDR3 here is CASSRDQAGGYEQYF. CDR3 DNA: TGTGCCAGCAGCCGAGACCAGGCAGGGGGCTACGAGCAGTACTTC.

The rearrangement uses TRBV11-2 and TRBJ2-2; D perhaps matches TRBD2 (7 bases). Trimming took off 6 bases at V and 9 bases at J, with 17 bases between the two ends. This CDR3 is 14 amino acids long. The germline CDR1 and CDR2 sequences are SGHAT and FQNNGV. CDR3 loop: CASSTVPGGRELFF. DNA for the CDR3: TGTGCCAGCAGTACAGTCCCGGGGGGCCGGGAGCTGTTTTTT.

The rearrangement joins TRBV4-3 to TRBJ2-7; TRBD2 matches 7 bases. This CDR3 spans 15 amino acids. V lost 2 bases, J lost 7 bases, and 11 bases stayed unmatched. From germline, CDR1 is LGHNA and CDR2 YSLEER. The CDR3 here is CASSQSPREGAEQYF. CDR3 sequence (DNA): TGCGCCAGCAGCCAATCTCCAAGGGAGGGAGCGGAGCAGTACTTC.

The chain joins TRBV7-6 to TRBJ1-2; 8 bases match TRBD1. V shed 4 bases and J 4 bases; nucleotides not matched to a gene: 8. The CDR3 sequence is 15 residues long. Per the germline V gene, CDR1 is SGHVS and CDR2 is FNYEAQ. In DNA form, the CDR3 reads TGTGCCAGCAGCTCAGGGACAGGTCCGAGCTATGGCTACACCTTC. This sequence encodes CASSSGTGPSYGYTF.

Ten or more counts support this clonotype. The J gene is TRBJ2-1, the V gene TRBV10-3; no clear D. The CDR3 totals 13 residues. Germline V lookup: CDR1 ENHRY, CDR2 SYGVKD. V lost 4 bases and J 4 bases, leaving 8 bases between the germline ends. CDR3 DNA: TGTGCCATCAGTGGAATAGGATACAATGAGCAGTTCTTC. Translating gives CAISGIGYNEQFF.

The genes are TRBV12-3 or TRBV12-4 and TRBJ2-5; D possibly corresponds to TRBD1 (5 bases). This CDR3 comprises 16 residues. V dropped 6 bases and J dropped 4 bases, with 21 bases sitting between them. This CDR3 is CASSPRRTGQGETQYF. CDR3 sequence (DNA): TGTGCCAGCAGCCCGCGCCGCACAGGTCAGGGAGAGACCCAGTACTTC.

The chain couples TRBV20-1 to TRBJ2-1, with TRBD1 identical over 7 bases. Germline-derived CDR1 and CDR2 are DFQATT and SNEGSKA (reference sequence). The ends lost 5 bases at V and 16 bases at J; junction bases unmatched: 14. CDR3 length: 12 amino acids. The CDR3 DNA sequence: TGCAGTGCTCGTGGGTCGGGACAGTGGACCTTCTTC. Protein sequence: CSARGSGQWTFF.

The CDR3 loop is CASSLATPPEQYF. DNA for the CDR3: TGTGCCAGCAGCTTAGCCACCCCCCCGGAGCAGTACTTC. J is TRBJ2-7 and V is TRBV11-2; D not certain. CDR1 and CDR2 (germline): SGHAT, FQNNGV. Trimming shortened V by 1 base and J by 7 bases, and 11 bases separated the two germline ends. This CDR3 is 13 amino acids long.